This T cell receptor beta chain appears in the sequencing data of a study of cytotoxic CD8 clonotypes in ibrutinib-treated CLL. Turning to the study itself: The study included 11 relapsed/refractory and 15 treatment-naive patients; 17 to 18 had IGHV unmutated disease.

This clone has a handful of counts. The germline V gene has CDR1 GTSNPN and CDR2 SVGIG (reference sequence). CDR3 length: 12 residues. V was cut by 1 base and J by 5 bases, with 8 bases left in between. This table comes from immunoSEQ multiplex PCR, and its TCRdb copy is limited to in-frame clones, with some not included. The sample holds 90,000 to 150,000 clones, 58% seen once. TCR beta libraries used approximately 1.8 micrograms of genomic DNA from cryopreserved PBMCs. Sequencing was performed on PBMCs, taken after 24 months of ibrutinib treatment. The chain uses TRBV30 and TRBJ2-5; D gene ambiguous. The sequence was collected from a human donor with chronic lymphocytic leukemia. Here the CDR3 DNA reads TGTGCCTGGAGTGACAAGGGTGAGACCCAGTACTTC. Amino acids: CAWSDKGETQYF.